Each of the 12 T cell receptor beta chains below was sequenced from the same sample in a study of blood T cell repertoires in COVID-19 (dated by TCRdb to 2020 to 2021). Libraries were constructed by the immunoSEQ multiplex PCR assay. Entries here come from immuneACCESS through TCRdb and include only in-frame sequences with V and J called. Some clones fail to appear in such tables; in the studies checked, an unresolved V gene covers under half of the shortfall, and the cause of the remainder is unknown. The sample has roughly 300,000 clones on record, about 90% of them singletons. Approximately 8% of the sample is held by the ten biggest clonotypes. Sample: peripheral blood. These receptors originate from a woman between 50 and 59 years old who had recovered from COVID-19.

The CDR3 DNA follows: TGTGCCAGCAGCGTAGAAGCGGACTTGGGGTATGGCTACACCTTC. Translating gives CASSVEADLGYGYTF. V gene TRBV9 combines with J gene TRBJ1-2; D remains ambiguous. This CDR3 region has 15 residues. CDR1 and CDR2 from the germline V gene are SGDLS and YYNGEE. The V gene lost 0 bases and the J gene lost 5 bases, with 14 bases spanning the gap.

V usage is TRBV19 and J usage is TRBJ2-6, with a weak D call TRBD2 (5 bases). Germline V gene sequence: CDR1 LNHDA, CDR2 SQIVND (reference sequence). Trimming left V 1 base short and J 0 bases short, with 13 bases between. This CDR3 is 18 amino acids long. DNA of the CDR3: TGTGCCAGTAGTATAGCCTCTACGGGGTTCTCTGGGGCCAACGTCCTGACTTTC. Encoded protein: CASSIASTGFSGANVLTF.

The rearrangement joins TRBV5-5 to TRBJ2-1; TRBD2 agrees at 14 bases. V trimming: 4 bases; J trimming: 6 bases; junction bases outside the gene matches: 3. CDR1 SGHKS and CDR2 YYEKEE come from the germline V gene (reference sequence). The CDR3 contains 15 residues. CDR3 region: CASSRLAGGVNEQFF. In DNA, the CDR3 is TGTGCCAGCAGCCGACTAGCGGGAGGGGTCAATGAGCAGTTCTTC. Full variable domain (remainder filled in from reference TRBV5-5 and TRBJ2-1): DAGVTQSPTHLIKTRGQQVTLRCSPISGHKSVSWYQQVLGQGPQFIFQYYEKEERGRGNFPDRFSARQFPNYSSELNVNALLLGDSALYLCASSRLAGGVNEQFFGPGTRLTVL.

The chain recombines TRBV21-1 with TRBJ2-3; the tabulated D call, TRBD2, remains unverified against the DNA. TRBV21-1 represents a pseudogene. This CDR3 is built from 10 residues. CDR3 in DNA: TGTGCCAGCAGCAGTGGACCTAGCCATTTT. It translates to CASSSGPSHF.

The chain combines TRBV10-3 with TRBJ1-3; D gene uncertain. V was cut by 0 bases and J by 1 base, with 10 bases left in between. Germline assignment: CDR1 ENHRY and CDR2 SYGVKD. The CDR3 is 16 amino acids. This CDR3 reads CAISESTRESGNTIYF. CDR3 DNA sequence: TGTGCCATCAGTGAGTCCACCCGGGAGTCTGGAAACACCATATATTTT.

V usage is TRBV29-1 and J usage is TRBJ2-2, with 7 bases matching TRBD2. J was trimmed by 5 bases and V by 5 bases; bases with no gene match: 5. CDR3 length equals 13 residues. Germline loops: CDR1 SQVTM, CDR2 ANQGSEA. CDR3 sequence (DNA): TGCAGCGTTTGCCAACTAGCGACCGGGGAGCTGTTTTTT. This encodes CSVCQLATGELFF.

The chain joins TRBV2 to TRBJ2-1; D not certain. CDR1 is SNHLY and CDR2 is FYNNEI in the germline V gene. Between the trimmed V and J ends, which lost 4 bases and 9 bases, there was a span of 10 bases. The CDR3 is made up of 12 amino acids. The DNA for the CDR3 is TGTGCCAGCAGTGGCCGTTACGGTGAGCAGTTCTTC. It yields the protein CASSGRYGEQFF.

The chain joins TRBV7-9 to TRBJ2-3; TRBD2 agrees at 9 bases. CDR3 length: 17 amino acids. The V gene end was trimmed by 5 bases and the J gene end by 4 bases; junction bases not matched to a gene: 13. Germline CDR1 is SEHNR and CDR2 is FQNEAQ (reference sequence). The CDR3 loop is CASSGGRARPQPDTQYF. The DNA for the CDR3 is TGTGCCAGCAGCGGCGGGAGGGCCCGGCCCCAGCCAGATACGCAGTATTTT.

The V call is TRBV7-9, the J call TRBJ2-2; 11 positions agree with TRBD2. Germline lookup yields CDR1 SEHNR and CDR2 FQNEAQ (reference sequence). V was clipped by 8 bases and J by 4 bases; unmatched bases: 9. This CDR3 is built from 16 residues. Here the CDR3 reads CASPKLLAGGTGELFF. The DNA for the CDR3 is TGTGCCAGCCCTAAATTGCTAGCGGGGGGCACCGGGGAGCTGTTTTTT. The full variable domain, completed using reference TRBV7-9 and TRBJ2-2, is DTGVSQNPRHKITKRGQNVTFRCDPISEHNRLYWYRQTLGQGPEFLTYFQNEAQLEKSRLLSDRFSAERPKGSFSTLEIQRTEQGDSAMYLCASPKLLAGGTGELFFGEGSRLTVL.

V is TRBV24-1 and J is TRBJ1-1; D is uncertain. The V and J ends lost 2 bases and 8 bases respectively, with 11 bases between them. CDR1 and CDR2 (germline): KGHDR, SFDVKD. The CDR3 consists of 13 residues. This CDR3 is CATSDSYAREAFF. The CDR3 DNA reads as TGTGCCACCAGTGATTCTTACGCTCGGGAAGCTTTCTTT.

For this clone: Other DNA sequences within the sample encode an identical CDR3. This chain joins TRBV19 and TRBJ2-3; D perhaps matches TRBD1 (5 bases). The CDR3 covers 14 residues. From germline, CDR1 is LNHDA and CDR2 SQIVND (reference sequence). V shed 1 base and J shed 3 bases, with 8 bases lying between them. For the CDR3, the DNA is TGTGCCAGTAGTATAGGTGCAGGGACAGATACGCAGTATTTT. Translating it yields CASSIGAGTDTQYF.

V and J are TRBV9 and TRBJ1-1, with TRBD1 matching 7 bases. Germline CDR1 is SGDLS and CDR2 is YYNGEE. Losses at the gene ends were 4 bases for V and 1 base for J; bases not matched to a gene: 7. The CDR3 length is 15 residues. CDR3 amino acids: CASSPTRQGNTEAFF. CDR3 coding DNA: TGTGCCAGCAGCCCAACTCGACAGGGGAACACTGAAGCTTTCTTT. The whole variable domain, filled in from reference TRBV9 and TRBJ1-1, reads DSGVTQTPKHLITATGQRVTLRCSPRSGDLSVYWYQQSLDQGLQFLIQYYNGEERAKGNILERFSAQQFPDLHSELNLSSLELGDSALYFCASSPTRQGNTEAFFGQGTRLTVV.